This is a list of T cell receptor beta chains from one sample in a study of T cells after yellow fever vaccination. TCRdb re-analysed the 5' RACE reads in MiXCR, keeping a single row per CDR3 protein. The data contain 510,000 or so distinct CDR3 sequences, under 25% of them singletons. The sequencing here drew on PBMCs, taken 15 days after the yellow fever booster vaccination. The receptor source for this set is a man aged 25-40 years who received the YFV17D yellow fever vaccine. Both conserved end residues are part of each CDR3. A D gene is named only where the DNA matches it firmly. Not all rows give a size; the values are once, few, many and, for expanded clones, a class.

d_gene	j_gene	v_gene	abundance	CDR3aa	CDR3nt
NA	TRBJ2-7	TRBV29-1	NA	CSVAIVDEQYF	TGCAGCGTCGCCATTGTGGACGAGCAGTACTTC
NA	TRBJ2-3	TRBV11-3	few	CASSLDGSGTDTQYF	TGTGCCAGCAGCTTAGACGGGAGTGGTACAGATACGCAGTATTTT
NA	TRBJ1-2	TRBV5-1	NA	CASSGEVSGGQDYGYTF	TGCGCCAGCAGCGGCGAGGTTTCGGGGGGCCAGGACTATGGCTACACCTTC
NA	TRBJ2-1	TRBV2	NA	CARGPSIGNEQFF	TGTGCCAGGGGCCCTTCGATCGGAAATGAGCAGTTCTTC
TRBD2	TRBJ2-1	TRBV11-2	NA	CASSFPSSGGASYNEQFF	TGTGCCAGCAGCTTCCCATCTAGCGGAGGCGCCTCCTACAATGAGCAGTTCTTC
TRBD2	TRBJ2-7	TRBV20-1	NA	CSADEAGGRYEQYF	TGCAGTGCTGACGAAGCGGGAGGTCGCTACGAGCAGTACTTC
NA	TRBJ2-3	TRBV20-1	few	CSARRLITGTDTQYF	TGCAGTGCTAGGAGGCTAATTACTGGCACAGATACGCAGTATTTT
TRBD2	TRBJ2-1	TRBV20-1	NA	CSARGSGTLYNEQFF	TGCAGTGCTAGAGGAAGCGGGACCCTATACAATGAGCAGTTCTTC
NA	TRBJ2-2	TRBV20-1	NA	CSARRVGADTGELFF	TGCAGTGCTAGAAGGGTGGGGGCGGACACCGGGGAGCTGTTTTTT
NA	TRBJ2-7	TRBV14	few	CASSAQATRRHEQYF	TGTGCCAGCAGCGCCCAGGCAACCCGCCGGCACGAGCAGTACTTC
NA	TRBJ2-7	TRBV7-2	NA	CASSLSYPLGEQYF	TGTGCCAGCAGCCTTAGTTACCCCTTGGGCGAGCAGTACTTC
NA	TRBJ2-5	TRBV6-1	NA	CASSVVSPTTSETQYF	TGTGCCAGCTCGGTGGTCAGTCCAACAACCTCCGAGACCCAGTACTTC
TRBD2	TRBJ2-1	TRBV3-1	NA	CASSQASGSRHEQFF	TGTGCCAGCAGCCAAGCTAGCGGGAGTCGTCATGAGCAGTTCTTC
TRBD2	TRBJ2-2	TRBV6-1	NA	CASRIGGEDTGELFF	TGTGCCAGCAGGATCGGGGGGGAGGACACCGGGGAGCTGTTTTTT
NA	TRBJ2-2	TRBV7-2	NA	CASSFRTSRELFF	TGTGCCAGCAGCTTTCGGACGAGCCGGGAGCTGTTTTTT
TRBD2	TRBJ2-1	TRBV18	NA	CASSPPGLAGSYNEQFF	TGTGCCAGCTCACCACCGGGACTAGCGGGTTCCTACAATGAGCAGTTCTTC
NA	TRBJ2-3	TRBV7-9	NA	CASSLIGSTDTLYF	TGTGCCAGCAGCTTAATCGGCAGCACAGATACGCTGTATTTT
NA	TRBJ2-1	TRBV24-1	NA	CATSDFQDLNEQFF	TGTGCCACCAGTGATTTTCAGGACCTTAATGAGCAGTTCTTC
NA	TRBJ2-7	TRBV20-1	NA	CSATPGSYEQYF	TGCAGTGCTACCCCCGGGTCCTACGAGCAGTACTTC
TRBD2	TRBJ2-2	TRBV30	NA	CAWSVGLATGELFF	TGTGCCTGGAGTGTAGGACTAGCGACCGGGGAGCTGTTTTTT
TRBD2	TRBJ2-1	TRBV20-1	NA	CSARGTSGSSEQFF	TGCAGTGCTAGAGGGACTAGCGGGAGCTCTGAGCAGTTCTTC
TRBD1	TRBJ2-7	TRBV3-1	few	CASSQGRGGPSYEQYF	TGTGCCAGCAGCCAAGGCCGAGGGGGCCCATCCTACGAGCAGTACTTC
NA	TRBJ2-6	TRBV29-1	few	CSTEGGPGANVLTF	TGCAGCACTGAGGGTGGGCCTGGGGCCAACGTCCTGACTTTC
TRBD2	TRBJ2-3	TRBV20-1	NA	CSASPSGNPTDTQYF	TGCAGTGCTAGCCCTAGCGGGAACCCTACAGATACGCAGTATTTT
NA	TRBJ2-7	TRBV20-1	few	CSARPGTASYEQYF	TGCAGTGCTAGACCTGGGACTGCCTCCTACGAGCAGTACTTC
NA	TRBJ1-1	TRBV25-1	few	CASSGTGSAEAFF	TGTGCCAGCAGTGGAACAGGGAGCGCTGAAGCTTTCTTT
TRBD2	TRBJ2-1	TRBV5-6	few	CASSPGTSATYNEQFF	TGTGCCAGCAGCCCCGGGACTAGCGCCACCTACAATGAGCAGTTCTTC
TRBD2	TRBJ2-3	TRBV7-8	NA	CASSLGWEREAGDTQYF	TGTGCCAGCAGCTTAGGGTGGGAGCGGGAGGCGGGAGATACGCAGTATTTT
NA	TRBJ2-6	TRBV18	NA	CASSPRITTVGSGANVLTF	TGTGCCAGCTCACCAAGAATCACTACAGTAGGGAGCGGGGCCAACGTCCTGACTTTC